Listed here are 5 T cell receptor beta chains from one sample, sequenced in a study of regulatory T cells in long-lasting Graves disease. Investigators prepared the TCR beta libraries by applying iRepertoire HTBI primers and Arm-PCR of CDR3 regions. MiXCR was run by TCRdb on the multiplex PCR reads, yielding one entry per CDR3 protein. The table shows hundreds of thousands of distinct CDR3 sequences, with around 19% occurring only once. Stated time point: persistent/refractory GD, antithyroid drugs over 5 years with positive TRAb. Isolated PBMC RNA provided the starting material for the TCR library. The sample was peripheral blood mononuclear cells (PBMCs), taken when the disease was refractory, from a patient treated with antithyroid drugs. The source of these receptors is a female donor with Graves disease.

The rearrangement joins TRBV18 to TRBJ2-7, with D tentatively TRBD1 (6 bases). The CDR3 runs 17 residues. Germline CDR1 reads KGHSH; CDR2 reads LQKENI. V was pared by 2 bases and J by 5 bases, with 22 bases between. The CDR3 DNA sequence: TGTGCCAGCTCACCAAGAGAGGGGATTGTGGGGGCCAACGAGCAGTACTTC. It is translated as CASSPREGIVGANEQYF.

V and J are TRBV29-1 and TRBJ2-5; 8 bases fit TRBD1. V was pared by 7 bases and J by 5 bases, with 15 bases of the junction left unmatched. Germline-derived CDR1 and CDR2 are SQVTM and ANQGSEA. The CDR3 extends over 15 amino acids. CDR3 sequence reads: CSAGLQGGRRETQYF. The CDR3 DNA reads as TGCAGCGCCGGATTACAGGGGGGCAGGCGGGAGACCCAGTACTTC. The variable domain in full, with the rest retrieved from reference TRBV29-1 and TRBJ2-5, is SAVISQKPSRDICQRGTSLTIQCQVDSQVTMMFWYRQQPGQSLTLIATANQGSEATYESGFVIDKFPISRPNLTFSTLTVSNMSPEDSSIYLCSAGLQGGRRETQYFGPGTRLLVL.

The rearrangement links TRBV11-2 to TRBJ2-5; the D gene could be TRBD1 or TRBD2 (5 bases each). The CDR3 has 15 residues. The ends were cut back, 1 base at V and 5 bases at J, with 14 bases in the middle. Germline V gene data show CDR1 as SGHAT and CDR2 as FQNNGV. CDR3 DNA: TGTGCCAGCAGCTTAGGGGCGGGTCAGGGTGAGACCCAGTACTTC. Translated: CASSLGAGQGETQYF.

This clonotype showed up many times. The chain joins TRBV24-1 to TRBJ1-2, with D maybe TRBD1 (5 bases). CDR1 and CDR2 (germline): KGHDR, SFDVKD. The CDR3 runs to 14 residues. Between the trimmed V and J ends, which lost 3 bases and 6 bases, there was a span of 13 bases. The CDR3 coding sequence is TGTGCCACCAGTGATCCCATGGGGGGGGATGGCTACACCTTC. It translates to CATSDPMGGDGYTF.

The chain combines TRBV5-1 with TRBJ1-4; D might be TRBD1 (5 bases). Germline V lookup: CDR1 SGHRS, CDR2 YFSETQ. This CDR3 comprises 16 residues. V lost 4 bases to trimming and J lost 1 base, with 14 bases between them. The CDR3 region has the DNA TGCGCCAGCAGCGGGGGTAACAGCATAACTAATGAAAAACTGTTTTTT. It encodes CASSGGNSITNEKLFF.